A single sample gave rise to the 10 T cell receptor beta chains below, sequenced in a study of control samples from healthy donors and cancer patients. Repertoires were generated with immunoSEQ multiplex PCR, while TCRdb's copy carries only in-frame clones and drops some. Counted here are about 160,000 clones, 96% occurring once; the ten biggest clones make up over 0.9%. The sample consisted of blood. The receptors come from a woman younger than 45 in good health.

Concerning this clone itself: An end of the junction differs from the germline gene, which may be a read error. The V gene is TRBV7-7, the J gene TRBJ2-7; 12 bases agree with TRBD1. Germline CDR1 is SSHAT and CDR2 is FNYEAQ (reference sequence). There are 15 residues in the CDR3. CDR3 protein: CASSLGTGGTDEQYF. The CDR3 DNA sequence: TGTGCTAGCAGCTTAGGGACAGGGGGCACGGACGAGCAGTACTTC. Filled out from reference TRBV7-7 and TRBJ2-7, the complete variable domain reads GAGVSQSPRYKVTKRGQDVTLRCDPISSHATLYWYQQALGQGPEFLTYFNYEAQPDKSGLPSDRFSAERPEGSISTLTIQRTEQRDSAMYRCASSLGTGGTDEQYFGPGTRLTVT.

The gene calls are TRBV21-1 and TRBJ2-7; TRBD2, as called in the table, went unchecked against the DNA. TRBV21-1 is a documented pseudogene. CDR3 length: 19 residues. DNA of the CDR3: TGTGCCAGCAGCAAACTAAAGGGGACTAGCGCCACAGATTTCTACGAGCAGTACTTC. This translates into CASSKLKGTSATDFYEQYF.

The chain is built from TRBV2 and TRBJ1-6, with unresolved D. The CDR3 runs to 12 residues. V dropped 7 bases and J dropped 5 bases, with 6 bases sitting between them. CDR1 and CDR2 (germline): SNHLY, FYNNEI. CDR3 in amino acids: CASKINNSPLHF. For the CDR3, the DNA is TGTGCCAGCAAAATCAATAATTCACCCCTCCACTTT. The variable domain in full, with the rest retrieved from reference TRBV2 and TRBJ1-6, is EPEVTQTPSHQVTQMGQEVILRCVPISNHLYFYWYRQILGQKVEFLVSFYNNEISEKSEIFDDQFSVERPDGSNFTLKIRSTKLEDSAMYFCASKINNSPLHFGNGTRLTVT.

The V call is TRBV12-3 or TRBV12-4, the J call TRBJ1-3; no firm D call. The CDR3 spans 12 residues. Trimming took 6 bases from V and 7 from J, leaving 10 bases between them. CDR3 sequence reads: CASSTSPNTIYF. CDR3 DNA: TGTGCCAGCAGCACTTCTCCGAACACCATATATTTT.

The rearrangement links TRBV19 to TRBJ1-2; no clear D. V was trimmed by 3 bases and J by 0 bases, leaving 11 bases between them. This CDR3 spans 15 amino acids. Germline CDR1 reads LNHDA; CDR2 reads SQIVND (reference sequence). CDR3 coding DNA: TGTGCCAGTAGTATGAGTTTGGGAGCTAACTATGGCTACACCTTC. Amino acid sequence: CASSMSLGANYGYTF.

The rearrangement uses TRBV12-3 or TRBV12-4 and TRBJ1-2; the D is unclear. The V end lost 2 bases, the J end lost 5 bases, and 6 bases lay between the germline ends. The CDR3 runs 12 residues. The CDR3 here is CASSLRVYGYTF. In DNA form, the CDR3 reads TGTGCCAGCAGTTTAAGGGTTTATGGCTACACCTTC.

V and J are TRBV5-5 and TRBJ2-1, with D possibly TRBD1 on 6 matching bases. The CDR3 sequence is 15 residues long. V was pared by 5 bases and J by 1 base, with 13 bases between. CDR1 and CDR2 (germline): SGHKS, YYEKEE (reference sequence). The chain's CDR3 is CASSTGSRSYNEQFF. The CDR3 DNA reads as TGTGCCAGCAGTACAGGGTCGCGGTCCTACAATGAGCAGTTCTTC.

This clone occurred once. The genes are TRBV5-1 and TRBJ2-2; 9 bases line up with TRBD2. The germline V gene has CDR1 SGHRS and CDR2 YFSETQ. The ends lost 5 bases at V and 7 bases at J; junction bases unmatched: 12. CDR3 length: 16 amino acids. The CDR3 protein is CASRLSSSGVIGELFF. The CDR3 coding sequence is TGCGCCAGCAGATTATCGTCTAGCGGGGTAATCGGGGAGCTGTTTTTT.

The chain employs TRBV11-2 and TRBJ2-3; tentative D call: TRBD1 (6 bases). The CDR3 consists of 15 residues. V shed 1 base and J shed 0 bases, with 8 bases lying between them. Germline V lookup: CDR1 SGHAT, CDR2 FQNNGV. The CDR3 protein is CASSLGRGSTDTQYF. The CDR3 DNA is TGTGCCAGCAGCTTAGGCAGGGGAAGCACAGATACGCAGTATTTT.

The chain carries TRBV3-1 (or the pseudogene TRBV3-2) and TRBJ1-2, with 7 bases aligning to TRBD1. Germline-derived CDR1 and CDR2 are LGHDT and YNNKEL (reference sequence). V lost 0 bases and J lost 8; bases outside the gene matches: 9. The CDR3 has 15 amino acids. The CDR3 bases are TGTGCCAGCAGCCAAGACCGACAGGGTAGTGGGGGCTACACCTTC. Protein sequence: CASSQDRQGSGGYTF.